These 15 T cell receptor beta chains share one sample of origin, sequenced in a study of Graves' ophthalmopathy and Graves' hyperthyroidism. RNA transcripts provided the template for amplifying TCR beta CDR3 regions. HTBI-primed first-round RT-PCR preceded second-round multiplex PCR. One entry per CDR3 protein, called by TCRdb with MiXCR from the multiplex PCR reads. The sample lists hundreds of thousands of distinct CDR3 sequences, under 50% occurring once. The sample was peripheral blood. These receptors all stem from an adult man with Graves' ophthalmopathy.

This clonotype was detected once. The J gene is TRBJ2-7, the V gene TRBV6-1; D is undetermined. Germline V gene lookup returns CDR1 MNHNS and CDR2 SASEGT. The CDR3 loop spans 14 amino acids. V was cut by 8 bases and J by 4 bases, with 18 bases left in between. CDR3 in DNA: TGTGCCAGCGGTCCCGACCGAGACCCATACGAGCAGTACTTC. It is translated as CASGPDRDPYEQYF.

The J gene is TRBJ2-2, the V gene TRBV19; 16 bases align to TRBD2. The CDR3 length is 17 residues. V lost 5 bases, J lost 6 bases, and 6 bases stayed unmatched. Germline V gene data show CDR1 as LNHDA and CDR2 as SQIVND (reference sequence). CDR3 residues: CASSAQGLAGGAGELFF. The CDR3 DNA follows: TGTGCCAGTAGTGCTCAGGGACTAGCGGGAGGGGCCGGGGAGCTGTTTTTT. Combining the CDR3 with reference TRBV19 and TRBJ2-2 gives the whole variable domain DGGITQSPKYLFRKEGQNVTLSCEQNLNHDAMYWYRQDPGQGLRLIYYSQIVNDFQKGDIAEGYSVSREKKESFPLTVTSAQKNPTAFYLCASSAQGLAGGAGELFFGEGSRLTVL.

About this clonotype: A much larger clone differs from this one at a single base, so this may be a read error. The gene calls are TRBV7-3 and TRBJ2-2; D is possibly TRBD1 or TRBD2 (5 bases each). Germline loops: CDR1 SGHTA, CDR2 FQGTGA. The V end lost 1 base, the J end lost 4 bases, and 10 bases lay between the germline ends. This CDR3 has 15 amino acids. The CDR3 DNA sequence: TGTGCCAGCAGCTTAAAGAGGGGCGGCACCGGGGAGCTGTTTTTT. Residues: CASSLKRGGTGELFF.

The chain uses TRBV6-1 and TRBJ2-2; the match to TRBD2 covers 15 bases. The CDR3 is 14 amino acids. Germline-derived CDR1 and CDR2 are MNHNS and SASEGT. The ends lost 6 bases at V and 10 bases at J; junction bases unmatched: 3. This CDR3 is CASRGTSGRLELFF. CDR3 bases: TGTGCCAGCAGGGGGACTAGCGGGAGGTTGGAGCTGTTTTTT.

This clonotype was detected ten times or more. The chain combines TRBV6-6 with TRBJ2-5; TRBD1 might be the D (6 bases). This CDR3 is 14 amino acids long. Trimming cost V 6 bases and J 5 bases, with 16 bases left between them. Germline assignment: CDR1 MNHNY and CDR2 SVGAGI (reference sequence). The CDR3, as DNA: TGTGCCAGCAGCGGACTGGGGGCCCGGGAGACCCAGTACTTC. Amino acids: CASSGLGARETQYF.

With respect to this clonotype: With a much larger clone just one base away, this may be a read error. The rearrangement uses TRBV7-9 and TRBJ1-6; D unresolved. Looked up from germline, CDR1 is SEHNR and CDR2 is FQNEAQ (reference sequence). The CDR3 covers 14 residues. The DNA for the CDR3 is TGCGCCAGCAGCCGAGAACCGCGTAATTCACCCCTCCACTTT. Residues: CASSREPRNSPLHF.

Points on this clonotype: This clone may be a read error of a much larger clone one base away. No conserved phenylalanine or tryptophan is present at the end of the CDR3, so a read error is the likely explanation. The J gene is TRBJ1-2, the V gene TRBV30; D gene uncertain. The CDR3 is 11 residues long. Germline-derived CDR1 and CDR2 are GTSNPN and SVGIG (reference sequence). Trimming pared 3 bases from V and 7 bases from J, leaving 9 bases between. The CDR3 DNA follows: TGTGCCTGGAGCCCAGTCATTGGCTACACCCTC. Amino acids: CAWSPVIGYTL.

This chain connects TRBV12-5 to TRBJ2-5; 8 bases map to TRBD1. The length of the CDR3 is 16 residues. Germline V gene sequence: CDR1 LGHNT, CDR2 FRNRAP. V gave up 3 bases and J gave up 5 bases; unmatched junction bases: 11. The CDR3 reads CASGLTDRDDWETQYF. The CDR3 DNA reads TGTGCTAGTGGTTTAACGGACAGGGATGATTGGGAGACCCAGTACTTC.

This clonotype was observed a handful of times. This could be a read error, since a much larger clone is one nucleotide away. CDR3 in DNA: TGTGCCACCAGCAGAGATAAATTCGGGGCAGGGGACGAAAAACTGGTTTTT. Translating it yields CATSRDKFGAGDEKLVF. The V and J genes are TRBV15 and TRBJ1-4, with a possible D match to TRBD1 (6 bases). The CDR3 is 17 residues long. Germline V gene data show CDR1 as LNHNV and CDR2 as YYDKDF (reference sequence).

This clonotype occurred once. A read error may be the cause here, since a much bigger clone is one base away. The chain combines TRBV12-3 or TRBV12-4 with TRBJ1-6; 7 bases align to TRBD1. CDR3 length equals 16 residues. The trim removed 3 bases at V and 6 bases at J, leaving 8 bases unmatched. In DNA, the CDR3 is TGTGCCAGCAGTTTCAGGTCAGGGGGGCCTAATTCACCCCTCCACTTT. It yields the protein CASSFRSGGPNSPLHF.

A remark on this clonotype: Sequence at one end of the junction differs from germline and may be a read error. The chain recombines TRBV19 with TRBJ1-6; D remains unclear. The CDR3 totals 14 residues. Germline assignment: CDR1 LNHDA and CDR2 SQIVND (reference sequence). The chain's CDR3 is CASGIGERGSPLHF. In DNA form, the CDR3 reads TGTGCCAGTGGTATCGGGGAACGGGGTTCACCCCTCCACTTT.

The rearrangement joins TRBV4-1 to TRBJ2-6; D may be TRBD2 (6 bases). CDR1 is MGHRA, CDR2 YSYEKL, per germline. Trimming cost V 2 bases and J 4 bases, with 12 bases left between them. This CDR3 is 16 amino acids long. For the CDR3, the DNA is TGCGCCAGCAGCCAACATCCACGGGGGGGGGCCAACGTCCTGACTTTC. This translates into CASSQHPRGGANVLTF.

This clonotype was seen repeatedly, ten times or more. In DNA, the CDR3 is TGTGCCAGCAGCTTGGTTCTGCAGGGGGATGAAAAACTGTTTTTT. It encodes CASSLVLQGDEKLFF. V and J are TRBV11-2 and TRBJ1-4, with 7 bases matching TRBD1. J gave up 6 bases and V 3 bases, and 7 bases lay outside the gene matches. CDR1 SGHAT and CDR2 FQNNGV come from the germline V gene. CDR3 length: 15 amino acids.

This clonotype was picked up many times. The J gene is TRBJ2-2, the V gene TRBV7-3, with 9 bases lining up with TRBD1. The CDR3 is 15 amino acids. Per the germline V gene, CDR1 is SGHTA and CDR2 is FQGTGA. Trimming took 1 base from V and 5 from J; bases not matched to a gene: 2. As DNA, the CDR3 is TGTGCCAGCAGCTTAATGGGACAGGGAACCGGGGAGCTGTTTTTT. This codes for CASSLMGQGTGELFF.

There are many counts of this clonotype. The chain joins TRBV7-9 to TRBJ2-5; no firm D call. Germline V gives CDR1 SEHNR, CDR2 FQNEAQ (reference sequence). The CDR3 is made up of 17 amino acids. V dropped 5 bases and J dropped 2 bases, with 21 bases sitting between them. This chain's CDR3 is CASSLPPLGRRQETQYF. The CDR3 DNA follows: TGTGCCAGCAGCCTCCCCCCGCTAGGTCGGCGGCAAGAGACCCAGTACTTC.